This T cell receptor beta chain is from a study of blood T cell repertoires in COVID-19. Trimming took 7 bases from V and 1 from J, leaving 10 bases between them. The CDR3 contains 13 residues. Assay: immunoSEQ multiplex PCR; the TCRdb copy retains only in-frame clones and omits some. The data show about 190,000 clones, more than 75% seen once. Ages ranged from about 18 to 89 years, with residence in about 23 US areas. Participants reported their clinical history, and cohort assignment relied on those reports. This clonotype was sampled from a woman aged 50 to 60 with acute COVID-19. The specimen was PBMCs or T cells enriched from blood (not recorded which). The genes are TRBV12-3 or TRBV12-4 and TRBJ1-1; weak D call: TRBD1 (5 bases). CDR3: CASTPDRNTEAFF. The CDR3 region has the DNA TGTGCCAGCACCCCCGACAGGAACACTGAAGCTTTCTTT.